The 4 T cell receptor beta chains below all came from one sample that was sequenced in a study of OX40 agonist ivuxolimab in advanced cancers. Profiling relied on immunoSEQ multiplex PCR, and the TCRdb table lists in-frame clones only, not all of them. This table has some 140,000 clones, about nine tenths appearing once. The sequenced sample was CD4+ or CD8+ T cells sorted from blood, obtained in a trial of the OX40 agonist ivuxolimab. The source is an adult with an advanced solid tumor such as melanoma, head and neck, liver or kidney cancer.

The chain has TRBV5-6 and TRBJ1-2, with 7 bases fitting TRBD1. V gave up 1 base and J gave up 9 bases; unmatched junction bases: 3. The germline V gene encodes CDR1 SGHDT and CDR2 YYEEEE. CDR3 length equals 12 residues. DNA of the CDR3: TGTGCCAGCAGCTTGTGGACAGGACGCTACACCTTC. This sequence encodes CASSLWTGRYTF.

J is TRBJ2-7 and V is TRBV6-6; 9 positions match TRBD2. V shed 6 bases, J shed 3 bases, and the junction held 9 bases outside the gene matches. Germline V gene sequence: CDR1 MNHNY, CDR2 SVGAGI (reference sequence). CDR3 size: 15 residues. The CDR3: CASREPGLAFYEQYF. The CDR3 region has the DNA TGTGCCAGCAGGGAGCCCGGACTAGCGTTCTACGAGCAGTACTTC.

The chain employs TRBV18 and TRBJ2-1, with D tentatively TRBD2 (5 bases). The CDR3 is made up of 18 amino acids. V was pared by 4 bases and J by 4 bases, with 23 bases between. CDR1 KGHSH and CDR2 LQKENI come from the germline V gene. CDR3 in amino acids: CASSLLSFGGSEYNEQFF. The CDR3, as DNA: TGTGCCAGCTCACTTCTGAGTTTCGGAGGTTCGGAGTACAATGAGCAGTTCTTC.

The chain recombines TRBV5-1 with TRBJ2-3; 9 bases agree with TRBD1. Germline CDR1 SGHRS, CDR2 YFSETQ. V lost 7 bases, J lost 1 base, and 7 bases stayed unmatched. This CDR3 contains 15 residues. The CDR3 loop is CASATQGAGTDTQYF. CDR3 bases: TGCGCCAGCGCAACACAGGGGGCTGGCACAGATACGCAGTATTTT.